Listed here are 14 T cell receptor beta chains from one sample, sequenced in a study of cytomegalovirus exposure and HLA in healthy donors. Only in-frame clones appear in the TCRdb table, and some are missing; sequencing was by immunoSEQ multiplex PCR. The sample holds 150,000 to 200,000 clones, 86% seen once. Sequences were obtained from PBMCs. The source of these receptors is a man aged 25 to 40 in good health and CMV-seropositive.

V and J are TRBV7-2 and TRBJ2-3; 7 bases fit TRBD2. CDR1 and CDR2 from the germline V gene are SGHTA and FQGNSA. V trimming: 0 bases; J trimming: 2 bases; junction bases outside the gene matches: 8. This CDR3 spans 17 amino acids. The CDR3 reads CASSLARRETDTDTQYF. The CDR3 DNA reads as TGTGCCAGCAGCTTAGCAAGGCGGGAGACGGACACAGATACGCAGTATTTT.

This clone was counted only a few times. The chain joins TRBV2 to TRBJ1-2; TRBD1 is a possible D gene (6 bases). The germline V and J ends were trimmed by 7 bases and 2 bases, with 23 bases remaining between them. In germline, CDR1 is SNHLY, CDR2 FYNNEI. The CDR3 totals 17 residues. The CDR3 protein is CASKDRGAIAGNYGYTF. In nucleotides, the CDR3 is TGTGCCAGCAAGGACAGAGGGGCTATCGCAGGGAACTATGGCTACACCTTC.

This clone was seen once. This rearrangement joins TRBV2 to TRBJ2-5; 14 positions match TRBD2. Germline V gives CDR1 SNHLY, CDR2 FYNNEI. This CDR3 spans 18 amino acids. V gave up 6 bases and J gave up 3 bases; unmatched junction bases: 12. CDR3 in amino acids: CASRQEGTSGSGKETQYF. In nucleotides, the CDR3 is TGTGCCAGCAGACAGGAGGGGACTAGCGGGAGTGGAAAAGAGACCCAGTACTTC. Complete variable domain (other parts from reference TRBV2 and TRBJ2-5): EPEVTQTPSHQVTQMGQEVILRCVPISNHLYFYWYRQILGQKVEFLVSFYNNEISEKSEIFDDQFSVERPDGSNFTLKIRSTKLEDSAMYFCASRQEGTSGSGKETQYFGPGTRLLVL.

The J gene is TRBJ2-7, the V gene TRBV27; D possibly uses TRBD1 or TRBD2 (5 bases each). Germline lookup yields CDR1 MNHEY and CDR2 SMNVEV (reference sequence). The V end was cut by 3 bases, the J end by 1 base, with 10 bases between. The CDR3 contains 14 residues. The CDR3 DNA is TGTGCCAGCAGTTTTGGGACCAAATCCTACGAGCAGTACTTC. Translation: CASSFGTKSYEQYF.

V gene TRBV5-1 combines with J gene TRBJ2-3; maybe TRBD1 (5 bases). The CDR3 is 16 residues long. Deletions cut 0 bases from V and 0 bases from J, with 11 bases between. Germline V gives CDR1 SGHRS, CDR2 YFSETQ. CDR3 nucleotides: TGCGCCAGCAGCTTGGTTTCAGGGCTTAGCACAGATACGCAGTATTTT. Translating it yields CASSLVSGLSTDTQYF.

The V and J genes are TRBV19 and TRBJ1-5; 7 bases line up with TRBD1. The germline V gene encodes CDR1 LNHDA and CDR2 SQIVND (reference sequence). This CDR3 contains 14 residues. Trimming at V came to 0 bases and at J to 5 bases, leaving 1 base not matched to a gene. The CDR3 DNA follows: TGTGCCAGTAGTATAGAGGGGACAGATCAGCCCCAGCATTTT. Amino acids: CASSIEGTDQPQHF. Filled out from reference TRBV19 and TRBJ1-5, the complete variable domain reads DGGITQSPKYLFRKEGQNVTLSCEQNLNHDAMYWYRQDPGQGLRLIYYSQIVNDFQKGDIAEGYSVSREKKESFPLTVTSAQKNPTAFYLCASSIEGTDQPQHFGDGTRLSIL.

This clone was found a few times. The CDR3 region has the DNA TGTGCCAGCAGTTTATCAGAGGATACGCAGTATTTT. This gives the protein CASSLSEDTQYF. The chain uses TRBV7-3 and TRBJ2-3, with D uncertain. CDR3 length equals 12 residues. V dropped 6 bases and J dropped 6 bases, with 10 bases sitting between them. Germline-derived CDR1 and CDR2 are SGHTA and FQGTGA.

The rearrangement links TRBV27 to TRBJ1-5; D perhaps matches TRBD1 (6 bases). V was trimmed by 3 bases and J by 3 bases, leaving 12 bases between them. Per the germline V gene, CDR1 is MNHEY and CDR2 is SMNVEV (reference sequence). The CDR3 totals 15 residues. The CDR3 region is CASSFGGGPNQPQHF. CDR3 in DNA: TGTGCCAGCAGTTTTGGGGGGGGCCCCAATCAGCCCCAGCATTTT.

The V and J genes are TRBV27 and TRBJ1-2; no definite D call. The germline V gene has CDR1 MNHEY and CDR2 SMNVEV (reference sequence). The CDR3 is made up of 14 amino acids. Trimming took off 5 bases at V and 3 bases at J, with 13 bases between the two ends. The DNA of the CDR3 is TGTGCCAGCAGTATTGATGGCTCCTACTATGGCTACACCTTC. Translating it yields CASSIDGSYYGYTF.

The genes are TRBV4-1 and TRBJ1-1; 7 bases match TRBD1. The CDR3 contains 15 residues. The V segment lost 1 base and the J segment 1 base; nucleotides outside the gene matches: 3. The germline V gene has CDR1 MGHRA and CDR2 YSYEKL. The CDR3 protein is CASSQGTGENTEAFF. The CDR3 nucleotides read TGCGCCAGCAGCCAAGGAACAGGGGAGAACACTGAAGCTTTCTTT.

The rearrangement uses TRBV4-3 and TRBJ1-2; the D gene is possibly TRBD1 (5 bases). CDR1 and CDR2 from the germline V gene are LGHNA and YSLEER. CDR3 length: 15 residues. V shed 4 bases and J shed 4 bases, with 16 bases lying between them. The CDR3 loop is CASSRRLDTSYGYTF. The CDR3 bases are TGCGCCAGCAGCCGCCGCTTGGACACTAGCTATGGCTACACCTTC.

This clone was found once. This sequence joins TRBV7-2 and TRBJ2-3; D is unresolved. Germline CDR1 SGHTA, CDR2 FQGNSA. CDR3 length: 15 residues. V lost 7 bases, J lost 0 bases, and 14 bases lay in between. CDR3 coding DNA: TGTGCCAGCACCTTGACTCTAACTAGCACAGATACGCAGTATTTT. Its translation is CASTLTLTSTDTQYF.

The V and J genes are TRBV2 and TRBJ1-2; possible D gene TRBD1, 5 bases. CDR1 is SNHLY, CDR2 FYNNEI, per germline. This CDR3 has 11 amino acids. V shed 3 bases and J shed 8 bases, with 7 bases lying between them. CDR3 DNA: TGTGCCAGCAGTGACTCAGGGGGCTACACCTTC. Translating gives CASSDSGGYTF.

V and J are TRBV6-1 and TRBJ2-7; D remains unclear. Per germline, CDR1 MNHNS and CDR2 SASEGT. The CDR3 length is 14 residues. The V and J ends lost 1 base and 2 bases respectively, with 9 bases between them. CDR3 sequence: CASSEERVAYEQYF. The CDR3 coding sequence is TGTGCCAGCAGTGAAGAACGGGTAGCCTACGAGCAGTACTTC.